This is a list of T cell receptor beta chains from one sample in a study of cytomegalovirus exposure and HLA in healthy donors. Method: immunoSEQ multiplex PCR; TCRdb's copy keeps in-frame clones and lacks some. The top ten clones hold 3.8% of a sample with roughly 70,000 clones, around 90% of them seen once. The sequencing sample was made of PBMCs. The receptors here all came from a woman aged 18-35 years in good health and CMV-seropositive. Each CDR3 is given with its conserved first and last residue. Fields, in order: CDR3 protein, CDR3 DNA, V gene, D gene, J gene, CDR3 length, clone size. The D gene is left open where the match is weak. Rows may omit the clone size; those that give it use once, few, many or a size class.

cdr3_aa: CASSTGTGVYNEQFF
cdr3_nt: TGTGCCAGCAGTACCGGGACAGGGGTGTACAATGAGCAGTTCTTC
v_call: TRBV6-5
d_call: TRBD1
j_call: TRBJ2-1
cdr3_length: 15
clone_size: NA

cdr3_aa: CASSVGRSLSNQPQHF
cdr3_nt: TGTGCCAGCAGTGTTGGCAGGTCCCTAAGCAATCAGCCCCAGCATTTT
v_call: TRBV2
d_call: NA
j_call: TRBJ1-5
cdr3_length: 16
clone_size: NA

cdr3_aa: CASSPDRGLETQYF
cdr3_nt: TGTGCCAGCAGCCCCGACAGGGGGCTAGAGACCCAGTACTTC
v_call: TRBV6-6
d_call: TRBD1
j_call: TRBJ2-5
cdr3_length: 14
clone_size: NA

cdr3_aa: CASSAQSLGLRNEQFF
cdr3_nt: TGTGCCAGCAGCGCGCAAAGCCTGGGGCTTCGGAATGAGCAGTTCTTC
v_call: TRBV7-8
d_call: NA
j_call: TRBJ2-1
cdr3_length: 16
clone_size: once

cdr3_aa: CASSLEGGLAEYNEQFF
cdr3_nt: TGTGCCAGCAGCTTAGAGGGGGGGCTAGCGGAATACAATGAGCAGTTCTTC
v_call: TRBV7-6
d_call: NA
j_call: TRBJ2-1
cdr3_length: 17
clone_size: NA

cdr3_aa: CASSLWKRKYNEQFF
cdr3_nt: TGTGCCAGCAGTTTGTGGAAGCGGAAATACAATGAGCAGTTCTTC
v_call: TRBV27
d_call: NA
j_call: TRBJ2-1
cdr3_length: 15
clone_size: NA

cdr3_aa: CASSPTDTQYF
cdr3_nt: TGCGCCAGCAGTCCAACAGATACGCAGTATTTT
v_call: TRBV10-2
d_call: NA
j_call: TRBJ2-3
cdr3_length: 11
clone_size: NA

cdr3_aa: CASRTDRAPSNQPQHF
cdr3_nt: TGTGCCAGCAGAACAGACAGGGCTCCTAGTAATCAGCCCCAGCATTTT
v_call: TRBV6-6
d_call: TRBD1
j_call: TRBJ1-5
cdr3_length: 16
clone_size: NA

cdr3_aa: CASSPMAGGWKDTIYF
cdr3_nt: TGTGCCAGCTCACCGATGGCAGGAGGCTGGAAAGACACCATATATTTT
v_call: TRBV18
d_call: NA
j_call: TRBJ1-3
cdr3_length: 16
clone_size: NA

cdr3_aa: CAWSVRLTGLYNEQFF
cdr3_nt: TGTGCCTGGAGTGTACGACTAACCGGACTCTACAATGAGCAGTTCTTC
v_call: TRBV30
d_call: NA
j_call: TRBJ2-1
cdr3_length: 16
clone_size: once

cdr3_aa: CASSDDAGGEGQYF
cdr3_nt: TGTGCCAGCAGCGATGACGCGGGGGGGGAGGGGCAGTACTTC
v_call: TRBV4-2
d_call: TRBD2
j_call: TRBJ2-7
cdr3_length: 14
clone_size: NA

cdr3_aa: CASTRQDQDNYGYTF
cdr3_nt: TGTGCCAGCACGAGACAGGACCAAGACAACTATGGCTACACCTTC
v_call: TRBV6-1
d_call: NA
j_call: TRBJ1-2
cdr3_length: 15
clone_size: NA

cdr3_aa: CASSPPQGIQYF
cdr3_nt: TGTGCCAGCAGCCCCCCCCAGGGAATTCAGTACTTC
v_call: TRBV7-2
d_call: NA
j_call: TRBJ2-7
cdr3_length: 12
clone_size: NA